What follows is one TCR beta chain and its context. For recovered donors of Cohort 3, there were two negative PCRs, clearance, or symptom resolution. These data are taken from a study of blood T cell repertoires in COVID-19. Across the whole study: COVID-19 samples collected from the United States, Italy and Spain covered acute and convalescent phases.

Per the original methods: Nucleated cell counts were estimated from reference gene primer amplification. Generated by immunoSEQ multiplex PCR, the TCRdb table keeps only in-frame clones and is missing some. V and J calls and clone size follow that table, whereas D and trimming were derived from the DNA. The table shows over 250,000 clones, with over 75% occurring only once. Germline CDR1 MNHEY, CDR2 SVGEGT. The CDR3 consists of 15 residues. The V gene end was trimmed by 0 bases and the J gene end by 5 bases; junction bases not matched to a gene: 4. The source of this sequence is a woman in her 30s who had recovered from COVID-19. Sequenced sample: PBMCs or T cells enriched from blood (not recorded which). The chain couples TRBV6-2 or TRBV6-3 to TRBJ1-5; 7 bases are a match to TRBD1. CDR3 sequence: CASSYSQTGYQPQHF. CDR3 nucleotides: TGTGCCAGCAGTTACTCCCAGACAGGGTATCAGCCCCAGCATTTT.